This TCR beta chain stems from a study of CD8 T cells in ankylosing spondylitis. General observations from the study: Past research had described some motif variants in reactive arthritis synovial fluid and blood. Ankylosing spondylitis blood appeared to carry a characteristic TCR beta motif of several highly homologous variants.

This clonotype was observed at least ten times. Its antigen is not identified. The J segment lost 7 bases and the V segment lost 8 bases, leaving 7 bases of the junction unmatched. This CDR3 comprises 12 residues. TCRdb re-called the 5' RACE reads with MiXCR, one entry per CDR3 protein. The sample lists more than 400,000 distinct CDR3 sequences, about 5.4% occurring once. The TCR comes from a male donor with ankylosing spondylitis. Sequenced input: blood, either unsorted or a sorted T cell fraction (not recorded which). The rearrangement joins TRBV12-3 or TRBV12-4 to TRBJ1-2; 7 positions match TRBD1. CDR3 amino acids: CASVRDSRGYTF. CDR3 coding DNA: TGTGCCAGCGTTCGGGACAGTCGTGGCTACACCTTC.